These T cell receptor beta chains were read from a single sample in a study of cytomegalovirus exposure and HLA in healthy donors. The method was immunoSEQ multiplex PCR; TCRdb's version includes in-frame clones alone and lacks a portion of them. The sample carries about 160,000 clones, around nine tenths recorded once. Input material: PBMCs. Receptor source: a woman under 30 in good health and CMV-seronegative. Both conserved end residues are part of each CDR3. A D gene is named only where the DNA matches it firmly. Size tells how often a clone was seen (once, few, many) or the class of an expanded clone, and some rows leave it out.

>TRBD2|.|TRBJ2-1|14|TRBV28
CASSTSGRAWEQFF
TGTGCCAGCAGTACCAGCGGGAGGGCCTGGGAGCAGTTCTTC
>.|.|TRBJ2-1|16|TRBV5-1
CASSLRGISSYNEQFF
TGCGCCAGCAGCTTAAGGGGAATAAGCTCCTACAATGAGCAGTTCTTC
>.|.|TRBJ1-4|14|TRBV6-5
CASSFYATNEKLFF
TGTGCCAGCAGTTTCTACGCAACTAATGAAAAACTGTTTTTT
>.|.|TRBJ1-2|14|TRBV5-1
CASSLFSTSYGYTF
TGCGCCAGCAGCTTGTTCTCGACTAGTTATGGCTACACCTTC
>TRBD1|.|TRBJ1-5|20|TRBV6-9
CASSYSGPRPRTGGVEPQHF
TGTGCCAGCAGTTATTCCGGCCCTCGGCCTCGCACAGGGGGCGTGGAGCCCCAGCATTTT
>.|.|TRBJ1-1|15|TRBV6-6
CASIGGPLTGTEAFF
TGTGCCAGCATAGGGGGACCCTTAACGGGGACTGAAGCTTTCTTT
>TRBD1|few|TRBJ1-4|14|TRBV6-1
CASALRGQNEKLFF
TGTGCCAGTGCGCTGAGGGGGCAAAATGAAAAACTGTTTTTT
>TRBD2|.|TRBJ2-7|15|TRBV7-6
CASSSEAGSRTKQYF
TGTGCCAGCAGCTCGGAAGCGGGGTCTAGGACGAAGCAGTACTTC
>TRBD2|.|TRBJ2-1|15|TRBV9
CASSTLAGAQNEQFF
TGTGCCAGCAGCACGCTAGCGGGAGCGCAGAATGAGCAGTTCTTC
>.|.|TRBJ2-1|9|TRBV5-6
CATDNEQFF
TGTGCCACGGACAATGAGCAGTTCTTC
>TRBD1|.|TRBJ1-2|15|TRBV7-9
CASSLNLDRGYGYTF
TGTGCCAGCAGCCTCAACCTAGACAGGGGATATGGCTACACCTTC
>TRBD1|.|TRBJ1-2|14|TRBV27
CASRNRGRSYGYTF
TGTGCCAGCAGGAACAGGGGAAGGAGCTATGGCTACACCTTC
>TRBD1|.|TRBJ2-7|14|TRBV19
CASSTDRATYEQYF
TGTGCCAGTAGTACCGACAGGGCAACCTACGAGCAGTACTTC
>TRBD1|.|TRBJ1-4|18|TRBV2
CASSEVAYRGRENEKLFF
TGTGCCAGCAGTGAAGTTGCATACAGGGGGCGGGAGAATGAAAAACTGTTTTTT
>TRBD2|once|TRBJ2-3|13|TRBV27
CASKGRETDTQYF
TGTGCCAGCAAGGGGCGGGAGACAGATACGCAGTATTTT
>.|.|TRBJ2-4|16|TRBV28
CASSNPRRDAKNIQYF
TGTGCCAGCAGCAACCCGAGGAGGGACGCCAAAAACATTCAGTACTTC
>TRBD1|.|TRBJ1-2|14|TRBV4-1
CASSQDPGGYGYTF
TGCGCCAGCAGCCAAGATCCAGGGGGCTATGGCTACACCTTC
>.|.|TRBJ2-1|16|TRBV5-4
CASSWGLSHSSNEQFF
TGTGCCAGCAGCTGGGGACTTTCACACTCTTCAAATGAGCAGTTCTTC
>TRBD1|few|TRBJ1-4|17|TRBV23-1
CASSQWVQGTALRKLFF
TGCGCCAGCAGTCAATGGGTGCAGGGGACAGCTTTGCGAAAACTGTTTTTT
>.|.|TRBJ2-5|14|TRBV7-2
CASSSSGLQETQYF
TGTGCCAGCAGCTCGAGCGGATTACAAGAGACCCAGTACTTC